This T cell receptor (beta chain) is drawn from a study of blood T cell repertoires in COVID-19. Whole-study context: Donors in the United States, Italy and Spain gave samples during acute or convalescent COVID-19. PBMCs, B-cell-depleted T cells, or T cells were the source of the cDNA or gDNA that made up the material.

The CDR3 sequence is 16 residues long. Trimming cost V 5 bases and J 7 bases; bases outside gene matches: 7. Looked up from germline, CDR1 is SGHTA and CDR2 is FQGTGA. Per the authors' pipeline: Reference gene primer amplification yielded estimated nucleated cell counts. Repertoires were generated with immunoSEQ multiplex PCR, while TCRdb's copy carries only in-frame clones and drops some. V, J and clone size are those of that table, while D and trimming were read from the DNA. Among 85,000 to 95,000 clones, around 89% were seen once, and the ten largest hold roughly 0.43%. The chain combines TRBV7-3 with TRBJ2-1; 14 bases are a match to TRBD2. This TCR was sampled from a man aged 60 to 75 with acute or convalescent COVID-19. Source material: peripheral blood. The CDR3, as DNA: TGTGCCAGCAGCCGGGGGACTAGCGGGAGATGGAATGAGCAGTTCTTC. The encoded protein is CASSRGTSGRWNEQFF.